The 23 T cell receptor beta chains below all came from one sample that was sequenced in a study of blood T cell repertoires in COVID-19 (dated by TCRdb to the early 2020s). The library was made by the immunoSEQ multiplex PCR assay. TCRdb holds this immuneACCESS table with in-frame rearrangements only. Some clones are missing; in checked studies, unresolved V genes explain under half, and the rest has no known cause. Counted in this sample were over 150,000 clones; roughly 90% of them appeared once. Together, the top ten hold roughly 3.9% of the sample. What was sequenced was peripheral blood. Receptor source: a woman in her sixties who had recovered from COVID-19.

The chain couples TRBV3-1 (or the pseudogene TRBV3-2) to TRBJ1-1; D is uncertain. Trimming cost V 3 bases and J 8 bases, with 19 bases left between them. The CDR3 runs to 15 residues. Germline-derived CDR1 and CDR2 are LGHDT and YNNKEL (reference sequence). The CDR3 protein is CASSHSSIQPHEAFF. DNA of the CDR3: TGTGCCAGCAGCCACTCGAGCATACAGCCCCACGAAGCTTTCTTT.

The rearrangement uses TRBV6-2 or TRBV6-3 and TRBJ2-6, with a tentative D call TRBD1 (6 bases). The CDR3 extends over 17 amino acids. Germline V lookup: CDR1 MNHEY, CDR2 SVGEGT. V lost 4 bases and J 0 bases, leaving 13 bases between the germline ends. Here the CDR3 reads CASSWVRGSSGANVLTF. CDR3 in DNA: TGTGCCAGCAGTTGGGTCAGGGGAAGCTCTGGGGCCAACGTCCTGACTTTC.

This clone is a singleton in its sample. The chain recombines TRBV9 with TRBJ1-3; no clear D. Looked up from germline, CDR1 is SGDLS and CDR2 is YYNGEE. Trimming removed 1 base at V and 8 bases at J, with 13 bases between. This CDR3 is 14 amino acids long. CDR3 nucleotides: TGTGCCAGCAGCGTATGGGATGCGGGCGACACCATATATTTT. Translated: CASSVWDAGDTIYF.

V is TRBV12-3 or TRBV12-4 and J is TRBJ2-7; D remains ambiguous. Trimming stripped 3 bases from V and 6 bases from J, with 9 bases between. There are 12 residues in the CDR3. The CDR3, as DNA: TGTGCCAGCAGTTTTTCTACGGGCGAGCAGTACTTC. Residues: CASSFSTGEQYF.

This chain joins TRBV5-1 and TRBJ2-1, with 7 bases that match TRBD2. Germline values: CDR1 SGHRS, CDR2 YFSETQ. With 6 bases clipped from V and 7 bases from J, the junction kept 7 bases outside the gene matches. The CDR3 runs 13 residues. The DNA for the CDR3 is TGCGCCAGCAAAGTTGGGGGGGAAAATGAGCAGTTCTTC. It translates to CASKVGGENEQFF. Variable domain in full (rest from reference TRBV5-1 and TRBJ2-1): KAGVTQTPRYLIKTRGQQVTLSCSPISGHRSVSWYQQTPGQGLQFLFEYFSETQRNKGNFPGRFSGRQFSNSRSEMNVSTLELGDSALYLCASKVGGENEQFFGPGTRLTVL.

The chain has TRBV11-2 and TRBJ1-6; D remains ambiguous. Germline-derived CDR1 and CDR2 are SGHAT and FQNNGV. This CDR3 comprises 11 residues. V gave up 6 bases and J gave up 7 bases, with 4 bases separating them. CDR3 protein: CASSQNSPLHF. The CDR3 DNA reads as TGTGCCAGCAGTCAGAATTCACCCCTCCACTTT.

This chain joins TRBV16 and TRBJ1-5; the D gene is possibly TRBD1 (5 bases). Trimming pared 1 base from V and 4 bases from J, leaving 8 bases between. The CDR3 has 14 amino acids. Germline V CDR1 and CDR2: KGHSY, FQNENV. CDR3 DNA sequence: TGTGCCAGCAGCCAATGGGCAGGGAATCAGCCCCAGCATTTT. Protein product: CASSQWAGNQPQHF.

The rearrangement links TRBV28 to TRBJ2-5; perhaps TRBD2 as D (6 bases). The CDR3 totals 14 residues. Trimming removed 1 base from V and 2 bases from J, with 8 bases in between. Germline V CDR1 and CDR2: MDHEN, SYDVKM. CDR3 nucleotide sequence: TGTGCCAGCAGTTTATCCGGGGGACAAGAGACCCAGTACTTC. It codes for CASSLSGGQETQYF.

CDR3 loop: CATCQLAGGLNEQYF. DNA for the CDR3: TGTGCCACCTGCCAGCTAGCGGGGGGGCTGAACGAGCAGTACTTC. J is TRBJ2-7 and V is TRBV10-3; 12 bases are shared with TRBD2. CDR1 is ENHRY, CDR2 SYGVKD, per germline. The CDR3 is made up of 15 amino acids. With V trimmed by 10 bases and J by 5 bases, 12 bases remained unmatched.

The genes are TRBV6-6 and TRBJ2-5; unclear D gene. V lost 0 bases, J lost 3 bases, and 8 bases lay in between. Germline loops: CDR1 MNHNY, CDR2 SVGAGI (reference sequence). The CDR3 loop spans 14 amino acids. This chain's CDR3 is CASSYSTSKETQYF. Here the CDR3 DNA reads TGTGCCAGCAGTTACTCGACAAGTAAAGAGACCCAGTACTTC.

The DNA for the CDR3 is TGCAGCGTTGAGGTAGCGAACACCGGGGAGCTGTTTTTT. It codes for CSVEVANTGELFF. The chain employs TRBV29-1 and TRBJ2-2; D is uncertain. The length of the CDR3 is 13 residues. Germline V CDR1 and CDR2: SQVTM, ANQGSEA. The ends were cut back, 3 bases at V and 0 bases at J, with 5 bases in the middle.

This rearrangement joins TRBV5-1 to TRBJ2-1, with TRBD1 matching 10 bases. The CDR3 totals 14 residues. The germline CDR1 and CDR2 sequences are SGHRS and YFSETQ. V was pared by 4 bases and J by 8 bases, with 6 bases of the junction left unmatched. The CDR3 is CASSIGQGGDEQFF. The DNA for the CDR3 is TGCGCCAGCAGCATCGGACAGGGGGGCGATGAGCAGTTCTTC.

The V call is TRBV27, the J call TRBJ1-5; 7 bases line up with TRBD1. This CDR3 is 17 amino acids long. Trimming removed 2 bases from V and 0 bases from J; junction bases left unmatched: 7. CDR1 is MNHEY and CDR2 is SMNVEV in the germline V gene (reference sequence). CDR3 coding DNA: TGTGCCAGCAGTTTAAGGGGGACAGCTAATAGCAATCAGCCCCAGCATTTT. Translating it yields CASSLRGTANSNQPQHF.

Points on this clone: An end of the junction does not agree with germline; a read error may underlie this. This chain links TRBV18 with TRBJ2-7; 10 bases agree with TRBD1. CDR3 length: 14 amino acids. CDR1 is KGHSH, CDR2 LQKENI, per germline. Written as DNA, the CDR3 is TGTGCCAGCTCAACGGGACAGGGGACCTACAAGCAGTACTTC. Translation gives CASSTGQGTYKQYF.

This clone has only a few counts. V is TRBV5-1 and J is TRBJ2-1; maybe TRBD2 (6 bases). This CDR3 contains 15 residues. Germline lookup yields CDR1 SGHRS and CDR2 YFSETQ. V was trimmed by 1 base and J by 2 bases, leaving 10 bases between them. The CDR3 protein is CASSLRGATYNEQFF. The DNA for the CDR3 is TGCGCCAGCAGCTTGCGCGGGGCCACCTACAATGAGCAGTTCTTC.

In this sample, this clone turned up once. The CDR3 bases are TGTGCCACCAGTGCCCAGGACAGGGACGGGGAGCTGTTTTTT. It specifies CATSAQDRDGELFF. J is TRBJ2-2 and V is TRBV24-1; 8 positions agree with TRBD1. Germline V gene data show CDR1 as KGHDR and CDR2 as SFDVKD. V gave up 5 bases and J gave up 7 bases; unmatched junction bases: 5. The CDR3 is 14 residues long.

V gene TRBV11-2 combines with J gene TRBJ1-5; TRBD1 might be the D (5 bases). CDR1 is SGHAT and CDR2 is FQNNGV in the germline V gene. The V gene lost 1 base and the J gene lost 3 bases, with 13 bases spanning the gap. The length of the CDR3 is 16 residues. The CDR3 DNA reads TGTGCCAGCAGCTTAGGGGCAGGGATGGTCAATCAGCCCCAGCATTTT. Translating gives CASSLGAGMVNQPQHF.

The rearrangement uses TRBV28 and TRBJ2-7; 11 positions match TRBD1. This CDR3 has 16 residues. V dropped 1 base and J dropped 0; count of bases not matched to a gene: 2. Germline loops: CDR1 MDHEN, CDR2 SYDVKM. The chain's CDR3 is CASSLSGTGGSYEQYF. CDR3 nucleotides: TGTGCCAGCAGTTTATCTGGGACAGGGGGCTCCTACGAGCAGTACTTC.

The CDR3 spells CASGGGGNEKLFF. DNA for the CDR3: TGTGCCAGCGGGGGGGGAGGGAATGAAAAACTGTTTTTT. This sequence joins TRBV28 and TRBJ1-4, with D possibly matching TRBD1 (5 bases). The CDR3 is 13 residues long. Looked up from germline, CDR1 is MDHEN and CDR2 is SYDVKM. Deletions cut 8 bases from V and 5 bases from J, with 12 bases between. Looking up the rest from reference TRBV28 and TRBJ1-4 gives the full variable domain: DVKVTQSSRYLVKRTGEKVFLECVQDMDHENMFWYRQDPGLGLRLIYFSYDVKMKEKGDIPEGYSVSREKKERFSLILESASTNQTSMYLCASGGGGNEKLFFGSGTQLSVL.

The DNA of the CDR3 is TGTGCCAGCTCTAAACGACTAGCGGGGAACAATGAGCAGTTCTTC. It translates to CASSKRLAGNNEQFF. V and J are TRBV27 and TRBJ2-1; 11 bases map to TRBD2. There are 15 residues in the CDR3. Trimming at V came to 8 bases and at J to 5 bases, leaving 8 bases not matched to a gene. The V gene's germline CDR1 is MNHEY and CDR2 SMNVEV (reference sequence).

The chain is built from TRBV10-1 and TRBJ1-3; TRBD1 agrees at 7 bases. The CDR3 runs 15 residues. Germline-derived CDR1 and CDR2 are WNHNN and SYGVQD (reference sequence). J gave up 0 bases and V 3 bases, and 2 bases lay outside the gene matches. As DNA, the CDR3 is TGCGCCAGCAGTGAAGGGACAGTCTCTGGAAACACCATATATTTT. Translation gives CASSEGTVSGNTIYF.

The chain employs TRBV3-1 (or the pseudogene TRBV3-2) and TRBJ1-6; D gene uncertain. The germline V gene has CDR1 LGHDT and CDR2 YNNKEL (reference sequence). This CDR3 is 16 amino acids long. V lost 0 bases and J lost 3, with 9 bases in between. CDR3 bases: TGTGCCAGCAGCCAAGATCCGGGAGGCTATAATTCACCCCTCCACTTT. This codes for CASSQDPGGYNSPLHF.

This chain uses TRBV30 with TRBJ1-4, with unresolved D. V lost 1 base and J 7 bases, leaving 10 bases between the germline ends. The length of the CDR3 is 13 residues. Germline V CDR1 and CDR2: GTSNPN, SVGIG (reference sequence). The CDR3 DNA is TGTGCCTGGAGTGGACGGGCGGGTGAAAAACTGTTTTTT. This encodes CAWSGRAGEKLFF.